Listed here are 4 T cell receptor beta chains from one sample, sequenced in a study of human T cells and chemical hapten exposure. As to time point: patch test 1, 2 weeks after DPC sensitization. Treatment: therapeutic diphenylcyclopropenone sensitization with weekly scalp DPC. Via MiXCR, TCRdb re-called the RACE reads, giving one row per CDR3 protein. The sample consists of 95,000 to 150,000 distinct CDR3 sequences, roughly 15% of them appearing once. Material: whole blood, obtained in connection with sensitization to the hapten diphenylcyclopropenone (DPC). These receptors came from a man aged 18-30 years with alopecia areata. Some clones in this sample may be carry-over from other donors' samples.

The V call is TRBV20-1, the J call TRBJ1-2; D remains unclear. Trimming took off 0 bases at V and 4 bases at J, with 12 bases between the two ends. The CDR3 extends over 14 amino acids. The germline V gene encodes CDR1 DFQATT and CDR2 SNEGSKA (reference sequence). In DNA form, the CDR3 reads TGCAGTGCTAGAGACACACGCTATAGCTATGGCTACACCTTC. Protein sequence: CSARDTRYSYGYTF.

This clonotype was seen only a few times. This sequence joins TRBV6-6 and TRBJ2-7; unclear D gene. V gave up 2 bases and J gave up 1 base, with 6 bases separating them. Germline V gene data show CDR1 as MNHNY and CDR2 as SVGAGI (reference sequence). This CDR3 region has 13 residues. CDR3 nucleotides: TGTGCCAGCAGTTACGGGGATTCCTACGAGCAGTACGTC. Its protein product is CASSYGDSYEQYV.

The chain employs TRBV6-5 and TRBJ2-3; D is perhaps TRBD2 (6 bases). In germline, CDR1 is MNHEY, CDR2 SVGAGI. CDR3 length: 15 residues. V was shortened by 2 bases and J by 2 bases, with 11 bases between the two germline ends. The CDR3 sequence is CASSYGGFSTDTQYF. As DNA, the CDR3 is TGTGCCAGCAGTTACGGAGGGTTTTCCACAGATACGCAGTATTTT.

By share, this clonotype counts as medium-sized. The chain carries TRBV10-2 and TRBJ2-4; the D gene could be TRBD1 or TRBD2 (5 bases each). With 7 bases removed from V and 6 bases from J, the gap between germline ends came to 13 bases. Germline V gene sequence: CDR1 WSHSY, CDR2 SAAADI. The CDR3 totals 13 residues. CDR3 in DNA: TGCGCCAGCACAGTCGGGGCCGGAAACATTCAGTACTTC. Translating gives CASTVGAGNIQYF.